This T cell receptor (beta chain) was captured by sequencing in a study of blood T cell repertoires in COVID-19. Study background: PBMCs, B-cell-depleted T cells, or T cells provided the cDNA or gDNA that made up the material.

Source study methods: For nucleated cells, counts were estimated from reference gene primer amplification. Assay used: immunoSEQ multiplex PCR; TCRdb lists only in-frame clones, some missing. V and J calls and clone size are those listed in that table; D and trimming were worked out from the DNA. The sample contains about 200,000 clones, roughly 78% of which appear only once. J was trimmed by 3 bases and V by 0 bases; bases with no gene match: 8. Per the germline V gene, CDR1 is SGHRS and CDR2 is YFSETQ. The CDR3 covers 17 residues. This clone turned up a few times. This chain joins TRBV5-1 and TRBJ1-3; 8 nucleotides line up with TRBD1. Material: peripheral blood. The source of this sequence is a middle-aged woman with acute or convalescent COVID-19. The CDR3 here is CASSLEAQGAGGNTIYF. CDR3 sequence (DNA): TGCGCCAGCAGCTTGGAGGCCCAGGGGGCGGGTGGAAACACCATATATTTT. The full variable domain, in which reference TRBV5-1 and TRBJ1-3 provide the parts outside the CDR3, is KAGVTQTPRYLIKTRGQQVTLSCSPISGHRSVSWYQQTPGQGLQFLFEYFSETQRNKGNFPGRFSGRQFSNSRSEMNVSTLELGDSALYLCASSLEAQGAGGNTIYFGEGSWLTVV.